This T cell receptor (beta chain) appears in the sequencing data of a study of CD8 T cells in ankylosing spondylitis. TCRdb recomputed calls from the 5' RACE reads with MiXCR, one row per CDR3 protein. The repertoire holds about 250,000 distinct CDR3 sequences, with under 12% as singletons. CDR3 size: 13 residues. The V and J ends lost 5 bases and 7 bases, in that order; junction bases with no gene match: 6. The germline V gene has CDR1 DFQATT and CDR2 SNEGSKA (reference sequence). This clonotype was counted only a few times. Its antigen is unidentified. Whole-study findings and limits: The disease-linked clones had a CD8+ phenotype and low blood frequencies. Disease-linked clones reportedly concentrated significantly in matched ankylosing spondylitis synovial fluid. Some of these motif variants have turned up before, in reports on reactive arthritis synovial fluid and blood.

The chain couples TRBV20-1 to TRBJ1-5, with 9 bases identical to TRBD1. Material: blood, either unsorted or a sorted T cell fraction (not recorded which). This receptor was taken from a male donor with ankylosing spondylitis or in good health (not recorded which). CDR3 residues: CSAATGGGQPQHF. CDR3 nucleotides: TGCAGTGCTGCCACAGGGGGCGGACAGCCCCAGCATTTT.